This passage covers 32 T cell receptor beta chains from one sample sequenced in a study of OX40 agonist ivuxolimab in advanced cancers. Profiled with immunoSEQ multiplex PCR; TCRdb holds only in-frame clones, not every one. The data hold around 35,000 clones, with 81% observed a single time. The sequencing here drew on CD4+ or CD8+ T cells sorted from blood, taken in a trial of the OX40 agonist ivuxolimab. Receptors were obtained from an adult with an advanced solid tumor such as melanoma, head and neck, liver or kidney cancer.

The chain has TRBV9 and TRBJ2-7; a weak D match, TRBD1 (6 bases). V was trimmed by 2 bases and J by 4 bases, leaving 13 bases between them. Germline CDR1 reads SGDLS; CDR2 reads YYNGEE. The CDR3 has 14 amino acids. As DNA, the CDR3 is TGTGCCAGCAGCGTGGGGACATCCCGGTACGAGCAGTACTTC. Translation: CASSVGTSRYEQYF.

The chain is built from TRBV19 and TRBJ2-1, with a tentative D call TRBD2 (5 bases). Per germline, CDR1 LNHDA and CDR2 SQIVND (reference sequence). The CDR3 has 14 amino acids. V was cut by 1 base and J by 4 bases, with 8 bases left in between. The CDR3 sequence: CASSIATGYNEQFF. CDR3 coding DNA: TGTGCCAGTAGTATAGCAACGGGGTACAATGAGCAGTTCTTC.

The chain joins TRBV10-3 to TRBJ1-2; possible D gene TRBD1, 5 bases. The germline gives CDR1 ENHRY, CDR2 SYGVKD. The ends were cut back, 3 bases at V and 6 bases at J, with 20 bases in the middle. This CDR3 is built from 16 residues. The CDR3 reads CAISDSGGRRANGYTF. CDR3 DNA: TGTGCCATCAGTGACTCCGGGGGGAGGAGGGCGAATGGCTACACCTTC.

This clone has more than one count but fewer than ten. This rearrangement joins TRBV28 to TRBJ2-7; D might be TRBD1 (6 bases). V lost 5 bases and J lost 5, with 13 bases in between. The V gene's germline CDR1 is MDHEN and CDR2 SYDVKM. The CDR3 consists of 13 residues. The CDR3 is CASSGPGVNEQYF. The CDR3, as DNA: TGTGCCAGCAGTGGACCAGGGGTGAACGAGCAGTACTTC.

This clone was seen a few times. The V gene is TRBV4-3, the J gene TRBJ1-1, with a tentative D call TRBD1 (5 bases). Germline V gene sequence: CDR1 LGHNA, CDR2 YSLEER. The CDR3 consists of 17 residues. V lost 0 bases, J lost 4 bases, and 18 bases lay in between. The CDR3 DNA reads TGCGCCAGCAGCCAAGATGGTCGGACCGCGGACACCACTGAAGCTTTCTTT. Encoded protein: CASSQDGRTADTTEAFF.

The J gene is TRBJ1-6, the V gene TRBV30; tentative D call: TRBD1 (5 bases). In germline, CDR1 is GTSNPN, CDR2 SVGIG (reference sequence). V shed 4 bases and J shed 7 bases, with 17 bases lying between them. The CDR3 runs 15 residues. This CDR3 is CAWTEKATANSPLHF. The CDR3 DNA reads TGTGCCTGGACTGAAAAAGCGACAGCCAATTCACCCCTCCACTTT. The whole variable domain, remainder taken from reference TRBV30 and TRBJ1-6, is SQTIHQWPATLVQPVGSPLSLECTVEGTSNPNLYWYRQAAGRGLQLLFYSVGIGQISSEVPQNLSASRPQDRQFILSSKKLLLSDSGFYLCAWTEKATANSPLHFGNGTRLTVT.

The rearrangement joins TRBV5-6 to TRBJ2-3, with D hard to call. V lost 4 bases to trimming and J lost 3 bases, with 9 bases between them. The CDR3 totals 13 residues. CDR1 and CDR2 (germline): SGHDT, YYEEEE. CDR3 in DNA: TGTGCCAGCAGCACCCAAGGGACAGATACGCAGTATTTT. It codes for CASSTQGTDTQYF.

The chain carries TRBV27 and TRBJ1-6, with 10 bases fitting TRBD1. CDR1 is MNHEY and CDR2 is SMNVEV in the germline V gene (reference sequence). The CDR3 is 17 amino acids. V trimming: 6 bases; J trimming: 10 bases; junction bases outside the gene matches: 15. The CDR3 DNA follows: TGTGCCAGCAGCCTAGCCGGCAGACAGGGGGCGAGCTCACCCCTCCACTTT. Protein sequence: CASSLAGRQGASSPLHF.

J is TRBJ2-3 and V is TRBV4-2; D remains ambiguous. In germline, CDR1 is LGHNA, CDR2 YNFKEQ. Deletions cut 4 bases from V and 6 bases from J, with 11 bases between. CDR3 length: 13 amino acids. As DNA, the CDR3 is TGTGCCAGCAGCCGAACGTTGGAGGATACGCAGTATTTT. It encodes CASSRTLEDTQYF.

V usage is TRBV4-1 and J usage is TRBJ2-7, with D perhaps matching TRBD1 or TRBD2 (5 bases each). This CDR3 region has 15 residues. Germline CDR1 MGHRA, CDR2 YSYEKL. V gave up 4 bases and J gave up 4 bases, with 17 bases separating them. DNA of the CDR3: TGCGCCAGCAGCCCCCTCGGGACGGAGAATTACGAGCAGTACTTC. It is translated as CASSPLGTENYEQYF.

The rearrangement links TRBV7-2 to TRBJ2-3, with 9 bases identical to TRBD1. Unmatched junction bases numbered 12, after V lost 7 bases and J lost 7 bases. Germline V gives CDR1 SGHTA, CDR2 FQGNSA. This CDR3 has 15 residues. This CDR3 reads CASNFGGQGKNTQYF. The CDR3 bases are TGTGCCAGCAATTTCGGGGGACAGGGAAAAAATACGCAGTATTTT.

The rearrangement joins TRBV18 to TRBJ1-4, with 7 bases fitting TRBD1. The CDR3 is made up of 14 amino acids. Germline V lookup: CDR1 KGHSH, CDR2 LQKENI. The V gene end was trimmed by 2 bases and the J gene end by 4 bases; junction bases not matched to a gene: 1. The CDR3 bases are TGTGCCAGCTCACCAGCAGGGGGTAATGAAAAACTGTTTTTT. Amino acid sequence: CASSPAGGNEKLFF.

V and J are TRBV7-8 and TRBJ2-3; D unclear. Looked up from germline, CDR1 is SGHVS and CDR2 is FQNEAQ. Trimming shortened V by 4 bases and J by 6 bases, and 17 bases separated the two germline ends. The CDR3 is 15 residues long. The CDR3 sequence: CASSSVAMGFDTQYF. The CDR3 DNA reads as TGTGCCAGCAGCTCAGTAGCCATGGGGTTTGATACGCAGTATTTT.

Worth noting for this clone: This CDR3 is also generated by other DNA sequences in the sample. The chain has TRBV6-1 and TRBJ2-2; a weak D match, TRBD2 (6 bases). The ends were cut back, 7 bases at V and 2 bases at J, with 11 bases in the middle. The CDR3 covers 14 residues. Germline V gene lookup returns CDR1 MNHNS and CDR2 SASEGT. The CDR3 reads CASTGTSNTGELFF. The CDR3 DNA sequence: TGTGCCAGCACGGGGACTTCCAACACCGGGGAGCTGTTTTTT.

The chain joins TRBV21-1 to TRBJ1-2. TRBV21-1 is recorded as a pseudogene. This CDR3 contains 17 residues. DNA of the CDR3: TGTGCCAGCAGCACGATCTCCGGAGACATCCCCCGCTATGGCTACACCTTC. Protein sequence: CASSTISGDIPRYGYTF.

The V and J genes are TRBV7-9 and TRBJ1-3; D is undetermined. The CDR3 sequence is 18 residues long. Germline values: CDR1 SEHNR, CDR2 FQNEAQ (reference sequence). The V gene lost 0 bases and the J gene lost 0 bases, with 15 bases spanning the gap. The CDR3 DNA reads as TGTGCCAGCAGCTTAGCGCTTCGTTTGGTCGCCTCTGGAAACACCATATATTTT. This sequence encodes CASSLALRLVASGNTIYF.

CDR3 region: CASSFPPRGGLAKNIQYF. The CDR3 DNA follows: TGTGCCAGCAGCTTCCCCCCTAGGGGTGGGTTGGCCAAAAACATTCAGTACTTC. The chain links TRBV7-2 to TRBJ2-4, with D maybe TRBD1 (5 bases). The CDR3 runs 18 residues. Trimming removed 3 bases from V and 1 base from J, with 19 bases in between. Germline-derived CDR1 and CDR2 are SGHTA and FQGNSA. Looking up the rest from reference TRBV7-2 and TRBJ2-4 gives the full variable domain: GAGVSQSPSNKVTEKGKDVELRCDPISGHTALYWYRQSLGQGLEFLIYFQGNSAPDKSGLPSDRFSAERTGGSVSTLTIQRTQQEDSAVYLCASSFPPRGGLAKNIQYFGAGTRLSVL.

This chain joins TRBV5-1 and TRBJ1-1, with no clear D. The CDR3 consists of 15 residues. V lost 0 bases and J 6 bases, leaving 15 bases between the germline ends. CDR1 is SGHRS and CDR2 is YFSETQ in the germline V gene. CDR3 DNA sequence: TGCGCCAGCAGCTTGGTCCCAACCGGGCACGCTGAAGCTTTCTTT. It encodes CASSLVPTGHAEAFF.

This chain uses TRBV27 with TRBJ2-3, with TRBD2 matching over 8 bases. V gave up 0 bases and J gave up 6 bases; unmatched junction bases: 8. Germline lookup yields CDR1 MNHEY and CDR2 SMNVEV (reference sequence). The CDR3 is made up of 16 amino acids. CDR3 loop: CASSLSQAGVGDTQYF. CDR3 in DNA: TGTGCCAGCAGTTTATCCCAAGCGGGAGTGGGGGATACGCAGTATTTT.

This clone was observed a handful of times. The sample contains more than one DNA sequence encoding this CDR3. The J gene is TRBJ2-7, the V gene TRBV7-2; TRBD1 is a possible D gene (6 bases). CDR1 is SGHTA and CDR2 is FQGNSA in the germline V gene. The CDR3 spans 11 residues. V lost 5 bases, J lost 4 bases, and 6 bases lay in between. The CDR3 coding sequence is TGTGCCAGCAGCGACAGGTACGAGCAGTACTTC. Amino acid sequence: CASSDRYEQYF.

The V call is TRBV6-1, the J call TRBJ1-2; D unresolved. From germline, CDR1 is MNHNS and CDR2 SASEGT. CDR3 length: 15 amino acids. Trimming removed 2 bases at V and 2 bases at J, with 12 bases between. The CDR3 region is CASSEYVHRNYGYTF. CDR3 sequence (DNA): TGTGCCAGCAGTGAATATGTTCACCGAAACTATGGCTACACCTTC.

The DNA for the CDR3 is TGTGCCAGCAGCCGGACTAGCCCCTACGAGCAGTACTTC. Translating it yields CASSRTSPYEQYF. This rearrangement joins TRBV11-2 to TRBJ2-7; TRBD2 aligns across 8 bases. The germline V gene has CDR1 SGHAT and CDR2 FQNNGV. CDR3 length equals 13 residues. Unmatched junction bases numbered 2, after V lost 5 bases and J lost 2 bases. Full variable domain (outside the CDR3, taken from reference TRBV11-2 and TRBJ2-7): EAGVAQSPRYKIIEKRQSVAFWCNPISGHATLYWYQQILGQGPKLLIQFQNNGVVDDSQLPKDRFSAERLKGVDSTLKIQPAKLEDSAVYLCASSRTSPYEQYFGPGTRLTVT.

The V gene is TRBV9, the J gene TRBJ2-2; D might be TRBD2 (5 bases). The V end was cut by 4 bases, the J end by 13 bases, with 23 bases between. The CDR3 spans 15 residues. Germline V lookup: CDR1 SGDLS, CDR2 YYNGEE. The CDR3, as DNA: TGTGCCAGCAGCACCCGAGTCGACGTCGGGGTGGGGCTGTTTTTT. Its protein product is CASSTRVDVGVGLFF. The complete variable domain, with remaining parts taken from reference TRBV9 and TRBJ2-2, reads DSGVTQTPKHLITATGQRVTLRCSPRSGDLSVYWYQQSLDQGLQFLIQYYNGEERAKGNILERFSAQQFPDLHSELNLSSLELGDSALYFCASSTRVDVGVGLFFGEGSRLTVL.

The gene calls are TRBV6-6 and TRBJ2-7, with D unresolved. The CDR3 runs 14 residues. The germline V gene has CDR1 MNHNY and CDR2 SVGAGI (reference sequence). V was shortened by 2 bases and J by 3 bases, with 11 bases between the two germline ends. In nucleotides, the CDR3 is TGTGCCAGCAGTTACCCGTTCACGTTCTACGAGCAGTACTTC. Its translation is CASSYPFTFYEQYF.

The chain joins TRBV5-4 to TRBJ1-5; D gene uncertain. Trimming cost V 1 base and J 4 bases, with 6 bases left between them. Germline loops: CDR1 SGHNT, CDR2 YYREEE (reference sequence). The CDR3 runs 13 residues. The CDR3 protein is CASSLFSNQPQHF. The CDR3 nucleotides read TGTGCCAGCAGCTTGTTTAGTAATCAGCCCCAGCATTTT.

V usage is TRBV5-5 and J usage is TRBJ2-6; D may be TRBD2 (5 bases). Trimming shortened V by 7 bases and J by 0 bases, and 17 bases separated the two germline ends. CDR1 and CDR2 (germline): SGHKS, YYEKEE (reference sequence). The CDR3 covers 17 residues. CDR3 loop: CASHLGGRSSGANVLTF. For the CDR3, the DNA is TGTGCCAGCCACCTAGGCGGGCGGAGCTCTGGGGCCAACGTCCTGACTTTC. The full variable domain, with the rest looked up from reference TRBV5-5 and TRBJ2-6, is DAGVTQSPTHLIKTRGQQVTLRCSPISGHKSVSWYQQVLGQGPQFIFQYYEKEERGRGNFPDRFSARQFPNYSSELNVNALLLGDSALYLCASHLGGRSSGANVLTFGAGSRLTVL.

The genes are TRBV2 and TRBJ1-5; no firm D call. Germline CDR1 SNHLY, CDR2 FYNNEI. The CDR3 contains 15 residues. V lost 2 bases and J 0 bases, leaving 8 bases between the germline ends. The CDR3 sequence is CASSESSYSNQPQHF. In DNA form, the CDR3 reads TGTGCCAGCAGTGAATCTTCTTATAGCAATCAGCCCCAGCATTTT. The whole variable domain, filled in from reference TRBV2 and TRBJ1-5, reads EPEVTQTPSHQVTQMGQEVILRCVPISNHLYFYWYRQILGQKVEFLVSFYNNEISEKSEIFDDQFSVERPDGSNFTLKIRSTKLEDSAMYFCASSESSYSNQPQHFGDGTRLSIL.

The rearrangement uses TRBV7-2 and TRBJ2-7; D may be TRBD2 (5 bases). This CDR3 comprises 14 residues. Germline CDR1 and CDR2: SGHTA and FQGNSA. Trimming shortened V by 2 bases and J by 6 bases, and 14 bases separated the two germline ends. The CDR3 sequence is CASSLNPPGSEQYF. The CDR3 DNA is TGTGCCAGCAGCTTAAACCCCCCGGGGAGCGAGCAGTACTTC.

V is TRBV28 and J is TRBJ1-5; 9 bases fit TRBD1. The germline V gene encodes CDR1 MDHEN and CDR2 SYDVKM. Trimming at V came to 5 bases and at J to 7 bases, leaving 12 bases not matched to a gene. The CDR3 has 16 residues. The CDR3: CASSTPGTGIGQPQHF. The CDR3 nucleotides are TGTGCCAGCAGTACTCCCGGGACAGGGATTGGCCAGCCCCAGCATTTT.

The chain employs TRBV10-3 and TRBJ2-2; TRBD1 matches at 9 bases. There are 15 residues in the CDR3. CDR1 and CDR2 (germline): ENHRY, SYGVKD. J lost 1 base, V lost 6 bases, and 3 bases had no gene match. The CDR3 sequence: CAIRMDRGNTGELFF. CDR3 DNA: TGTGCCATCAGGATGGACAGGGGGAACACCGGGGAGCTGTTTTTT.

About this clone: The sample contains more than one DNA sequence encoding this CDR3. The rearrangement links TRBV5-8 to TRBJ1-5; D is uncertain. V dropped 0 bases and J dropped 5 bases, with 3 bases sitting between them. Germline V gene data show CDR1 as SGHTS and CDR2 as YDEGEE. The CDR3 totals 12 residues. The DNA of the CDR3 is TGTGCCAGCAGCTTGGTAGATCAGCCCCAGCATTTT. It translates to CASSLVDQPQHF.

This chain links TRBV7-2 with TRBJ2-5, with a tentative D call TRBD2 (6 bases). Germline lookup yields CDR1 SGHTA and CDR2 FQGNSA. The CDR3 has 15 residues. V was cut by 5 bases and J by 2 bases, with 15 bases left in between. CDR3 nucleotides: TGTGCCAGCAGCCCCATTTGGGGGGTTCAAGAGACCCAGTACTTC. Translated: CASSPIWGVQETQYF.